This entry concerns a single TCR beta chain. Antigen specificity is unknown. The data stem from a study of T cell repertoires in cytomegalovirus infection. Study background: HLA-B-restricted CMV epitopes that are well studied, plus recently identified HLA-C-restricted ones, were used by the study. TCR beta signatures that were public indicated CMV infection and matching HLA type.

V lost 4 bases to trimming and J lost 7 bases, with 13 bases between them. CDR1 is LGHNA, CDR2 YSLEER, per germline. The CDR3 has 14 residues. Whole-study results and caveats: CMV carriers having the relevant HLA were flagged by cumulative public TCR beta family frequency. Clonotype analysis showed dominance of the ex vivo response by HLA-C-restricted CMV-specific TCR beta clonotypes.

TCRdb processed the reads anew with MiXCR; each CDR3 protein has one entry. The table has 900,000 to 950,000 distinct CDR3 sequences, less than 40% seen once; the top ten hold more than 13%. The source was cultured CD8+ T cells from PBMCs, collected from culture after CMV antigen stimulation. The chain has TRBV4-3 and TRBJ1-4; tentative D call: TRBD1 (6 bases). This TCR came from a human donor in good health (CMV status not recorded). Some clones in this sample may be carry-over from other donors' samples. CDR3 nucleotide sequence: TGCGCCAGCAGCCCCTCCAGGGGTTTTGAAAAACTGTTTTTT. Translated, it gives CASSPSRGFEKLFF.